This TCR beta chain was recovered during a study of STAT3 mutations in large granular lymphocyte leukemia. Study-wide background: Roughly half the longitudinally sequenced T-LGLL patients had canonical STAT3 mutations.

V shed 5 bases and J 10 bases; nucleotides not matched to a gene: 10. This CDR3 has 15 amino acids. Germline loops: CDR1 SEHNR, CDR2 FQNEAQ (reference sequence). Findings of the study overall: At least one immunodominant TCR beta clonotype appeared in every T-cell large granular lymphocyte leukemia patient.

Assay used: immunoSEQ multiplex PCR; TCRdb lists only in-frame clones, some missing. The sample yields tens of thousands of clones, roughly 93% seen once. As for this clone: Its target is not known.

The V and J genes are TRBV7-9 and TRBJ2-1, with TRBD2 matching over 11 bases. This sequence was found in a middle-aged man with T-cell large granular lymphocyte leukemia. Some clones in this sample may be carry-over from other donors' samples. The sequenced sample was peripheral blood mononuclear cells. The CDR3 protein is CASSPTSGALGEQFF. CDR3 sequence (DNA): TGTGCCAGCAGCCCGACTAGCGGGGCATTGGGAGAGCAGTTCTTC.